The 21 T cell receptor beta chains presented below share a single source sample, sequenced in a study of OX40 agonist ivuxolimab in advanced cancers. The assay was immunoSEQ multiplex PCR, and TCRdb's table has in-frame clones only and misses some. This sample has about 98,000 clones, with around 88% found just once. This specimen was CD4+ or CD8+ T cells sorted from blood, taken in a trial of the OX40 agonist ivuxolimab. The origin of the receptors is an adult with an advanced solid tumor such as melanoma, head and neck, liver or kidney cancer.

This clone has only one observation. This sequence joins TRBV7-3 and TRBJ1-1; tentative D call: TRBD1 (6 bases). V was trimmed by 1 base and J by 6 bases, leaving 9 bases between them. Germline values: CDR1 SGHTA, CDR2 FQGTGA. The CDR3 length is 13 residues. The CDR3 bases are TGTGCCAGCAGCTTAAACAGGGCCGCTGAAGCTTTCTTT. It yields the protein CASSLNRAAEAFF.

The chain uses TRBV10-3 and TRBJ2-5; perhaps TRBD1 as D (7 bases). The J call is doubtful: the DNA matches TRBJ2-7 better. CDR1 ENHRY and CDR2 SYGVKD come from the germline V gene. The CDR3 runs 14 residues. CDR3 sequence: CAISEGRGRNEQYF. The CDR3 region has the DNA TGTGCCATCAGTGAGGGCAGGGGGAGGAACGAGCAGTACTTC.

The CDR3 DNA reads TGTGCCAGCAGCCCTAGACCAAGCACAGATACGCAGTATTTT. Protein product: CASSPRPSTDTQYF. This rearrangement joins TRBV7-8 to TRBJ2-3; no firm D call. The CDR3 covers 14 residues. Per germline, CDR1 SGHVS and CDR2 FQNEAQ. Trimming removed 5 bases from V and 0 bases from J, with 9 bases in between.

The genes are TRBV7-3 and TRBJ2-3; no clear D gene. The V gene lost 1 base and the J gene lost 2 bases, with 7 bases spanning the gap. Germline V gene sequence: CDR1 SGHTA, CDR2 FQGTGA. The CDR3 extends over 14 amino acids. CDR3 coding DNA: TGTGCCAGCAGCTTAAACGCCGACACAGATACGCAGTATTTT. Its translation: CASSLNADTDTQYF.

The chain carries TRBV5-4 and TRBJ1-5; 11 bases line up with TRBD1. With 4 bases clipped from V and 0 bases from J, the junction kept 9 bases outside the gene matches. From germline, CDR1 is SGHNT and CDR2 YYREEE (reference sequence). This CDR3 contains 18 residues. This chain's CDR3 is CASSQWTGGLGSNQPQHF. The CDR3 nucleotides read TGTGCCAGCAGCCAGTGGACAGGGGGCTTGGGTAGCAATCAGCCCCAGCATTTT.

The chain combines TRBV27 with TRBJ1-2, with 7 nucleotides matching TRBD1. CDR1 and CDR2 from the germline V gene are MNHEY and SMNVEV (reference sequence). This CDR3 has 13 amino acids. Trimming cost V 4 bases and J 8 bases; bases outside gene matches: 7. CDR3 sequence (DNA): TGTGCCAGCAGTTCCGGGACAGCGGTAGGCTACACCTTC. Protein sequence: CASSSGTAVGYTF.

The genes are TRBV5-8 and TRBJ1-2; D gene uncertain. Trimming stripped 4 bases from V and 8 bases from J, with 15 bases between. CDR1 and CDR2 from the germline V gene are SGHTS and YDEGEE. This CDR3 spans 13 amino acids. In DNA form, the CDR3 reads TGTGCCAGCAGCCCCCTTGACAAGACGGGCTACACCTTC. It encodes CASSPLDKTGYTF. Together with reference TRBV5-8 and TRBJ1-2, the CDR3 gives the full variable domain: EAGVTQSPTHLIKTRGQQATLRCSPISGHTSVYWYQQALGLGLQFLLWYDEGEERNRGNFPPRFSGRQFPNYSSELNVNALELEDSALYLCASSPLDKTGYTFGSGTRLTVV.

V is TRBV29-1 and J is TRBJ1-2, with a possible D match to TRBD1 (5 bases). CDR1 is SQVTM and CDR2 is ANQGSEA in the germline V gene. The V gene lost 6 bases and the J gene lost 3 bases, with 14 bases spanning the gap. The CDR3 sequence is 13 residues long. The CDR3 DNA reads as TGCAGCGTCCTACTGGGGACTGACTATGGCTACACCTTC. It codes for CSVLLGTDYGYTF.

J is TRBJ1-4 and V is TRBV19; TRBD1 aligns across 9 bases. This CDR3 contains 15 residues. The V gene end was trimmed by 5 bases and the J gene end by 3 bases; junction bases not matched to a gene: 4. Germline V gene lookup returns CDR1 LNHDA and CDR2 SQIVND (reference sequence). The CDR3: CASSDRGFSNEKLFF. The CDR3 nucleotides are TGTGCCAGTAGTGACAGGGGGTTTTCTAATGAAAAACTGTTTTTT.

The chain has TRBV15 and TRBJ1-4; D uncertain. V lost 0 bases and J lost 8, with 10 bases in between. The CDR3 consists of 14 residues. The germline V gene has CDR1 LNHNV and CDR2 YYDKDF (reference sequence). The CDR3 coding sequence is TGTGCCACCAGCAGAGAGTTTGGATTAGAAAAACTGTTTTTT. This sequence encodes CATSREFGLEKLFF.

This chain joins TRBV18 and TRBJ2-1; D is possibly TRBD1 (5 bases). Trimming removed 3 bases at V and 12 bases at J, with 12 bases between. The CDR3 is 12 residues long. In germline, CDR1 is KGHSH, CDR2 LQKENI. This chain's CDR3 is CASSPAAQGQFF. The DNA for the CDR3 is TGTGCCAGCTCACCGGCAGCCCAGGGGCAGTTCTTC.

This chain connects TRBV5-4 to TRBJ1-1; D not certain. The CDR3 runs 13 residues. V dropped 5 bases and J dropped 0 bases, with 8 bases sitting between them. Germline V gene sequence: CDR1 SGHNT, CDR2 YYREEE (reference sequence). This CDR3 reads CASRTQLNTEAFF. The CDR3 DNA follows: TGTGCCAGCAGAACGCAGTTGAACACTGAAGCTTTCTTT.

The chain couples TRBV18 to TRBJ1-2, with D maybe TRBD1 (5 bases). The V and J ends lost 5 bases and 4 bases respectively, with 11 bases between them. The germline gives CDR1 KGHSH, CDR2 LQKENI. This CDR3 is 13 amino acids long. The CDR3 bases are TGTGCCAGCTCAGCAGGGAACCGCTATGGCTACACCTTC. This sequence encodes CASSAGNRYGYTF.

The J gene is TRBJ1-1, the V gene TRBV18; tentatively, D is TRBD1 (6 bases). Germline V gene sequence: CDR1 KGHSH, CDR2 LQKENI. CDR3 size: 16 residues. The ends were cut back, 5 bases at V and 1 base at J, with 17 bases in the middle. The CDR3 reads CASSEGQGITNTEAFF. The CDR3 DNA sequence: TGTGCCAGCTCAGAAGGTCAGGGGATTACGAACACTGAAGCTTTCTTT. Together with reference TRBV18 and TRBJ1-1, the CDR3 gives the full variable domain: NAGVMQNPRHLVRRRGQEARLRCSPMKGHSHVYWYRQLPEEGLKFMVYLQKENIIDESGMPKERFSAEFPKEGPSILRIQQVVRGDSAAYFCASSEGQGITNTEAFFGQGTRLTVV.

This clone was picked up many times. The genes are TRBV19 and TRBJ1-1; TRBD1 is a possible D gene (6 bases). Trimming stripped 4 bases from V and 2 bases from J, with 14 bases between. Germline assignment: CDR1 LNHDA and CDR2 SQIVND (reference sequence). The CDR3 is made up of 15 amino acids. The CDR3 nucleotides read TGTGCCAGTAGTACTGGGGGCAGACTAAACACTGAAGCTTTCTTT. Amino acid sequence: CASSTGGRLNTEAFF.

The genes are TRBV10-1 and TRBJ2-5; TRBD1 or TRBD2 may be the D gene (5 bases each). CDR1 and CDR2 (germline): WNHNN, SYGVQD (reference sequence). The V and J ends lost 6 bases and 1 base respectively, with 12 bases between them. This CDR3 spans 14 amino acids. As DNA, the CDR3 is TGCGCCAGCAGCCACCAGAGGGGCCAAGAGACCCAGTACTTC. Its protein is CASSHQRGQETQYF.

This chain uses TRBV5-1 with TRBJ1-1; TRBD1 aligns across 9 bases. Germline CDR1 reads SGHRS; CDR2 reads YFSETQ. V was pared by 3 bases and J by 2 bases, with 8 bases of the junction left unmatched. CDR3 size: 16 residues. The CDR3 DNA reads TGCGCCAGCAGCTCACCCGGGACAGGGCTAAACACTGAAGCTTTCTTT. Protein product: CASSSPGTGLNTEAFF.

The chain has TRBV7-3 and TRBJ2-2; no clear D. The V end lost 5 bases, the J end lost 0 bases, and 7 bases lay between the germline ends. Germline loops: CDR1 SGHTA, CDR2 FQGTGA. This CDR3 has 14 amino acids. CDR3 loop: CASSMKPNTGELFF. CDR3 in DNA: TGTGCCAGCAGCATGAAACCGAACACCGGGGAGCTGTTTTTT.

The chain joins TRBV19 to TRBJ1-3, with unresolved D. The germline V gene encodes CDR1 LNHDA and CDR2 SQIVND (reference sequence). Deletions cut 9 bases from V and 4 bases from J, with 13 bases between. This CDR3 region has 13 residues. CDR3 DNA: TGTGCCAGCTCCCCCACGCGAGGAAACACCATATATTTT. This codes for CASSPTRGNTIYF.

The table lists this clone with a few counts. The chain uses TRBV2 and TRBJ1-5, with D uncertain. The CDR3 has 14 amino acids. Germline CDR1 is SNHLY and CDR2 is FYNNEI. Trimming took off 6 bases at V and 2 bases at J, with 11 bases between the two ends. This CDR3 reads CASRLDFGNQPQHF. The CDR3 DNA follows: TGTGCCAGCAGGCTAGACTTCGGCAATCAGCCCCAGCATTTT.

The V call is TRBV4-1, the J call TRBJ2-2, with TRBD2 matching over 7 bases. The CDR3 length is 16 residues. Germline V CDR1 and CDR2: MGHRA, YSYEKL. With V trimmed by 3 bases and J by 1 base, 5 bases remained unmatched. CDR3 region: CASSHPPGGNTGELFF. The DNA of the CDR3 is TGCGCCAGCAGCCACCCGCCGGGGGGGAACACCGGGGAGCTGTTTTTT.